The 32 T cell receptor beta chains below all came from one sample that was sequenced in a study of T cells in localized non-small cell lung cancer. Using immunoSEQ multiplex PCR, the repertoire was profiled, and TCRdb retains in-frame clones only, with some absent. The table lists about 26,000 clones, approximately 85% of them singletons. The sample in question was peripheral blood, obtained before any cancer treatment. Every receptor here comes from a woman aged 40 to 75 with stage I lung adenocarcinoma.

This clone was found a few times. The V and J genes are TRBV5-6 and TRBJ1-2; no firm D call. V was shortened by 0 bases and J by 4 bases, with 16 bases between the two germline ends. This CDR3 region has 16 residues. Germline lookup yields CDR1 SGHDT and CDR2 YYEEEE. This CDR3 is CASSLDHLTPIYGYTF. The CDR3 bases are TGTGCCAGCAGCTTGGACCACCTTACTCCCATCTATGGCTACACCTTC.

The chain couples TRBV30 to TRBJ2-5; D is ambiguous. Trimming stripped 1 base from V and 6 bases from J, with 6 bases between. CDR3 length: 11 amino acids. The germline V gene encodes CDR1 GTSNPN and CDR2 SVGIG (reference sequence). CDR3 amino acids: CAWSAGQTQYF. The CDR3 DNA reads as TGTGCCTGGAGTGCTGGGCAGACCCAGTACTTC.

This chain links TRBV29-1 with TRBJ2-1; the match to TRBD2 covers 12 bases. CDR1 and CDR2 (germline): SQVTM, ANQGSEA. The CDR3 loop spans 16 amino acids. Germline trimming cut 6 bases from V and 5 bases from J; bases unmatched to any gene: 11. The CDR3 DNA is TGCAGCGTCCGCCGGGGGGGACTAGCGGGTAACAATGAGCAGTTCTTC. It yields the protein CSVRRGGLAGNNEQFF.

The CDR3 nucleotides read TGTGCCAGCACAGCCAGGGAAAACAATGAGCAGTTCTTC. It specifies CASTARENNEQFF. The V and J genes are TRBV6-6 and TRBJ2-1; possible D gene TRBD1, 5 bases. Per germline, CDR1 MNHNY and CDR2 SVGAGI (reference sequence). This CDR3 spans 13 amino acids. Trimming cost V 7 bases and J 5 bases, with 12 bases left between them.

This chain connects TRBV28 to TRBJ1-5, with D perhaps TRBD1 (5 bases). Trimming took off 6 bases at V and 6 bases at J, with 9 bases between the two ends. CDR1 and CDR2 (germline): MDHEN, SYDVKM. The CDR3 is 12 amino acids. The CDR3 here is CASREGIQPQHF. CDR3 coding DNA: TGTGCCAGCAGGGAGGGGATTCAGCCCCAGCATTTT. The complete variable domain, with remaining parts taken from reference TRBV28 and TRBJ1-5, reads DVKVTQSSRYLVKRTGEKVFLECVQDMDHENMFWYRQDPGLGLRLIYFSYDVKMKEKGDIPEGYSVSREKKERFSLILESASTNQTSMYLCASREGIQPQHFGDGTRLSIL.

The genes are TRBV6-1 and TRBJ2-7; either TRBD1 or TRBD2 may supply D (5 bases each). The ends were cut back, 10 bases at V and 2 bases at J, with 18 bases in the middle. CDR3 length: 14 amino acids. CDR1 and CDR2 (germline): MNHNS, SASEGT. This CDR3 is CATMTGTGTYEQYF. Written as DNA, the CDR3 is TGTGCCACCATGACCGGGACGGGGACCTACGAGCAGTACTTC.

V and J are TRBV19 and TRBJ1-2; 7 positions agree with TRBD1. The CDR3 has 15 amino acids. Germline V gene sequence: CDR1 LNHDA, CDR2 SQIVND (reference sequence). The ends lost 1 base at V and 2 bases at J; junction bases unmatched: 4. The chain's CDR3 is CASSIAGRGNYGYTF. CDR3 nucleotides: TGTGCCAGTAGTATAGCGGGCAGGGGGAACTATGGCTACACCTTC.

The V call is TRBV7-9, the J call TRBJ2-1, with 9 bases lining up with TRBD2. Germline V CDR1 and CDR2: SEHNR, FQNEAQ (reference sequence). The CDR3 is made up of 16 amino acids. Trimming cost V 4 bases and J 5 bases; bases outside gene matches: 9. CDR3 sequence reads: CASSSPSGGTDNEQFF. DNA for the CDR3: TGTGCCAGCAGCTCCCCAAGCGGGGGGACCGACAATGAGCAGTTCTTC.

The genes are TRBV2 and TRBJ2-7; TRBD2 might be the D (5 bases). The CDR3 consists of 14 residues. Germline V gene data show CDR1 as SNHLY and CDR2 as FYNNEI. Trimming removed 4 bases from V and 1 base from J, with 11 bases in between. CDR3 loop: CASSAHGGSYEQYF. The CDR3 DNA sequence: TGTGCCAGCAGTGCTCACGGCGGGTCCTACGAGCAGTACTTC.

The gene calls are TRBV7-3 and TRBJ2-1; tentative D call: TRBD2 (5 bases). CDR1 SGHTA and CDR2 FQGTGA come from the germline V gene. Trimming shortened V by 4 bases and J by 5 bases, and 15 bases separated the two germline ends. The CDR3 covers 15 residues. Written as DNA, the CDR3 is TGTGCCAGCAGCTCCCCGGGAAGACCCCACAATGAGCAGTTCTTC. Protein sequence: CASSSPGRPHNEQFF.

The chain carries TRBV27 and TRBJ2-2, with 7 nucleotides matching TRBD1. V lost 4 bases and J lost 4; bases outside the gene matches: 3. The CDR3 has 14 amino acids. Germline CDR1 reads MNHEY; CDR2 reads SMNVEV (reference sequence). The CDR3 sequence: CASSSRGTTGELFF. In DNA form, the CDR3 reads TGTGCCAGCAGTTCCAGGGGGACCACCGGGGAGCTGTTTTTT.

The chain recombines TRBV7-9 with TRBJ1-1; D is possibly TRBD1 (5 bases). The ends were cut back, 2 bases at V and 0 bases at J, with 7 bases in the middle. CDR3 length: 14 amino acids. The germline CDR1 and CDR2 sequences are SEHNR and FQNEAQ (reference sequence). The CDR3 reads CASSLSDMNTEAFF. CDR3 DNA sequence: TGTGCCAGCAGCTTATCGGACATGAACACTGAAGCTTTCTTT.

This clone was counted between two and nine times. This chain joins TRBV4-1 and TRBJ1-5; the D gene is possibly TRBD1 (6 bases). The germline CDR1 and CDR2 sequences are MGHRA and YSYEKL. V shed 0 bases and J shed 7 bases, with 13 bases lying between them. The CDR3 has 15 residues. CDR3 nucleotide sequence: TGCGCCAGCAGCCAAGATGGGGCAGGGGAACAGCCCCAGCATTTT. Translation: CASSQDGAGEQPQHF.

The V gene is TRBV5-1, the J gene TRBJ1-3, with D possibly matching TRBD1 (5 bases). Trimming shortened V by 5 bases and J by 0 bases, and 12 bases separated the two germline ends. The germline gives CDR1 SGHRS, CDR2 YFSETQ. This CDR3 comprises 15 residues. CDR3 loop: CASSGRGDSGNTIYF. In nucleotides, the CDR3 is TGCGCCAGCAGTGGCCGGGGGGACTCTGGAAACACCATATATTTT. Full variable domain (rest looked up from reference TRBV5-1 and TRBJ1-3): KAGVTQTPRYLIKTRGQQVTLSCSPISGHRSVSWYQQTPGQGLQFLFEYFSETQRNKGNFPGRFSGRQFSNSRSEMNVSTLELGDSALYLCASSGRGDSGNTIYFGEGSWLTVV.

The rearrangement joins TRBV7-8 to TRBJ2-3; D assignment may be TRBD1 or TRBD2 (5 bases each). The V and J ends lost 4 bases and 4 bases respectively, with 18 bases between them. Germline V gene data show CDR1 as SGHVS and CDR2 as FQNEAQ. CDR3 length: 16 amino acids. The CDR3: CASSYSPGTRPDTQYF. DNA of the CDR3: TGTGCCAGCAGCTACTCTCCCGGGACCCGGCCAGATACGCAGTATTTT.

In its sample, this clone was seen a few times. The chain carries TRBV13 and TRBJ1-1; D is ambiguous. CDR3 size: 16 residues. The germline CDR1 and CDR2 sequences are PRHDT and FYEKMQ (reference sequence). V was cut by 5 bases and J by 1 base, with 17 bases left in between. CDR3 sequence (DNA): TGTGCCAGCAGCCCGAAAGGAGCCCTTGGGAACACTGAAGCTTTCTTT. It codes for CASSPKGALGNTEAFF.

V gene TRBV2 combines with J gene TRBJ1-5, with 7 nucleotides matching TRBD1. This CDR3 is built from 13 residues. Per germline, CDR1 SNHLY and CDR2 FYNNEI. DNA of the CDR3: TGTGCTAGTCAGAGGGGGCCAACTCAGCCCCAGCATTTT. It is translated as CASQRGPTQPQHF.

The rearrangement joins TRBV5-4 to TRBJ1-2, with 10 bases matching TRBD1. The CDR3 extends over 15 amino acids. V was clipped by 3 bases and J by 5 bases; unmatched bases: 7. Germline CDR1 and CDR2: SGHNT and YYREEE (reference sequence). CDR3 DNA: TGTGCCAGCAGCTCTGGGACAGGGGTCAAGTATGGCTACACCTTC. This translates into CASSSGTGVKYGYTF.

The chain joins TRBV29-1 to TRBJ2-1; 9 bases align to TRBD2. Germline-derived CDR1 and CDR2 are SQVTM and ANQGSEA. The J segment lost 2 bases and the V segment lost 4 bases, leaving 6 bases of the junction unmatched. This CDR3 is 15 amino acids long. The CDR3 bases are TGCAGCGTTGGAGGGCGGGGGGGAACCTACAATGAGCAGTTCTTC. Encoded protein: CSVGGRGGTYNEQFF.

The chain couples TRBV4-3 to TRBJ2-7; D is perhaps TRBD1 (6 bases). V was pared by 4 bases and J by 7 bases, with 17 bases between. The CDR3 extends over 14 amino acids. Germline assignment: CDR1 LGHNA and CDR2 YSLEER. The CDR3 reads CASSPSGTQMEQYF. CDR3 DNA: TGCGCCAGCAGCCCCTCCGGGACACAGATGGAGCAGTACTTC.

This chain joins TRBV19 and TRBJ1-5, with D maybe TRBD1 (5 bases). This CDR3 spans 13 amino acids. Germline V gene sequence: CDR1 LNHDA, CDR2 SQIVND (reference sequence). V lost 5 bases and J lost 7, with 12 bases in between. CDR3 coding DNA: TGTGCCAGTAGTCAGGGACGGTCCCAGCCCCAGCATTTT. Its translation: CASSQGRSQPQHF.

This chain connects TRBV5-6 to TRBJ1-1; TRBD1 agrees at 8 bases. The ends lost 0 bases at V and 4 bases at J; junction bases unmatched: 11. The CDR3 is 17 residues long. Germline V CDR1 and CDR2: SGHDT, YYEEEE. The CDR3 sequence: CASSLAGGQGASTEAFF. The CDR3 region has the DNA TGTGCCAGCAGCTTGGCTGGTGGGCAGGGGGCCTCCACTGAAGCTTTCTTT.

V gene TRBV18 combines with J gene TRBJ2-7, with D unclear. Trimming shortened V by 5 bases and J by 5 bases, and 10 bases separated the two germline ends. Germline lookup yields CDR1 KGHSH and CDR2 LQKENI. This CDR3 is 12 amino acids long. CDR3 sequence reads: CASSVDRDEQYF. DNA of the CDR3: TGTGCCAGCTCAGTTGATAGAGACGAGCAGTACTTC.

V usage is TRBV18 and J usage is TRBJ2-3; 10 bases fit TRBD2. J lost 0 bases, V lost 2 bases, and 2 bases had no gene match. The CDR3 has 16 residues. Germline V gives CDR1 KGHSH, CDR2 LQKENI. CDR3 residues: CASSPLTSGSTDTQYF. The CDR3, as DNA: TGTGCCAGCTCACCATTGACTAGCGGGAGCACAGATACGCAGTATTTT.

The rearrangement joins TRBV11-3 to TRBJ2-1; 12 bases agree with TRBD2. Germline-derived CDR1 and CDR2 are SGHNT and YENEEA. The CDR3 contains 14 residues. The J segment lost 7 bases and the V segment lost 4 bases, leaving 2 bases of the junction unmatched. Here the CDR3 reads CASSSSGGVNEQFF. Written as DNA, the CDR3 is TGTGCCAGCAGCTCTAGCGGGGGGGTAAATGAGCAGTTCTTC.

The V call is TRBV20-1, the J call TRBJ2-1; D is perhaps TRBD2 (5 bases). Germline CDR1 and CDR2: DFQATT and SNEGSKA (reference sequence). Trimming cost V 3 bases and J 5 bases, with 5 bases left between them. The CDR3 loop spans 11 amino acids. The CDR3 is CSARRDNEQFF. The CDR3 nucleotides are TGCAGTGCTAGGAGGGACAATGAGCAGTTCTTC.

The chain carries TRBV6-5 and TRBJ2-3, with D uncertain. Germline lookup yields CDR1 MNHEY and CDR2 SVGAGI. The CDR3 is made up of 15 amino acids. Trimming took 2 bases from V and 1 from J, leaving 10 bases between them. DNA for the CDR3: TGTGCCAGCAGTTACGGGAACAGAGGCACAGATACGCAGTATTTT. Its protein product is CASSYGNRGTDTQYF.

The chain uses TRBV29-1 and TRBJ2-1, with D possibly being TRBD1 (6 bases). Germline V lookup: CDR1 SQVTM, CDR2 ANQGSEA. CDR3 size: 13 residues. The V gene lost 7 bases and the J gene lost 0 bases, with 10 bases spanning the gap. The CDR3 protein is CSGNRDSYNEQFF. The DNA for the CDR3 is TGCAGCGGGAACAGGGACTCCTACAATGAGCAGTTCTTC.

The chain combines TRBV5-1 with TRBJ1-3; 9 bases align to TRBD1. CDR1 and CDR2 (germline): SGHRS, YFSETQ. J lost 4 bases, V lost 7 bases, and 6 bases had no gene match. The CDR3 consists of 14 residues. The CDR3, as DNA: TGCGCCAGCTCAACCGGGACAGGGGGAAACACCATATATTTT. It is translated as CASSTGTGGNTIYF.

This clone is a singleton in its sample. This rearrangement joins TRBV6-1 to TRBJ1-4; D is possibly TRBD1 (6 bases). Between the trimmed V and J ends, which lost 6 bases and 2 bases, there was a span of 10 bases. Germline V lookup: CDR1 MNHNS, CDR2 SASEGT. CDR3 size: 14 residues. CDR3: CASRETGTNEKLFF. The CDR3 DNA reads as TGTGCCAGCAGGGAAACAGGGACTAATGAAAAACTGTTTTTT.

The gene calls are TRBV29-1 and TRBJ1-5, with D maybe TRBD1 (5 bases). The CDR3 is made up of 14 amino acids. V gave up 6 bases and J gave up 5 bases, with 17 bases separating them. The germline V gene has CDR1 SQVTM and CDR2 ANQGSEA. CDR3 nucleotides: TGCAGCGTGTCTGCGGGACGGATGGATCAGCCCCAGCATTTT. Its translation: CSVSAGRMDQPQHF. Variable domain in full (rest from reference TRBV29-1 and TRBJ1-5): SAVISQKPSRDICQRGTSLTIQCQVDSQVTMMFWYRQQPGQSLTLIATANQGSEATYESGFVIDKFPISRPNLTFSTLTVSNMSPEDSSIYLCSVSAGRMDQPQHFGDGTRLSIL.

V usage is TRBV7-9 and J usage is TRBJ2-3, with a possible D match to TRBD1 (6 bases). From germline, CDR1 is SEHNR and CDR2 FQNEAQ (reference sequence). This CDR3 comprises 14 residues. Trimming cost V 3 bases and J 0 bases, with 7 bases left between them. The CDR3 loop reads CASSLTGSTDTQYF. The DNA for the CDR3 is TGTGCCAGCAGCTTGACAGGTAGCACAGATACGCAGTATTTT.